This T cell receptor (beta chain) was identified during a study of blood T cell repertoires in COVID-19. The protocol was immunoSEQ multiplex PCR, while the TCRdb copy is restricted to in-frame clones and leaves out a portion. In the table there are more than 50,000 clones, around 85% of which are singletons. The germline V gene has CDR1 SGHNT and CDR2 YYREEE (reference sequence). The CDR3 covers 17 residues. The ends lost 0 bases at V and 2 bases at J; junction bases unmatched: 11. Sequencing used peripheral blood. The receptor comes from a human donor in a cohort sampled during active COVID-19. The chain combines TRBV5-4 with TRBJ2-7; 7 bases align to TRBD2. CDR3 region: CASSLGGGALTPYEQYF. The CDR3 coding sequence is TGTGCCAGCAGCTTGGGGGGAGGGGCTCTTACCCCCTACGAGCAGTACTTC. Variable domain in full (rest from reference TRBV5-4 and TRBJ2-7): ETGVTQSPTHLIKTRGQQVTLRCSSQSGHNTVSWYQQALGQGPQFIFQYYREEENGRGNFPPRFSGLQFPNYSSELNVNALELDDSALYLCASSLGGGALTPYEQYFGPGTRLTVT.